This T cell receptor beta chain was identified in a study of T cell changes during pregnancy in multiple sclerosis. Trimming removed 1 base at V and 2 bases at J, with 6 bases between. Germline CDR1 reads LGHNA; CDR2 reads YNFKEQ. This CDR3 comprises 13 residues. TCRdb keeps only in-frame clones here, not all; method: immunoSEQ multiplex PCR. The sample shows some 74,000 clones, 85% to 95% of them seen only once. V is TRBV4-2 and J is TRBJ2-7; D is perhaps TRBD2 (5 bases). Sequenced here: peripheral blood, sampled before pregnancy. This sequence originates from a female donor with multiple sclerosis, enrolled in a pregnancy study. The CDR3 DNA follows: TGTGCCAGCAGCCAAGTCGGGGCCTACGAGCAGTACTTC. It encodes CASSQVGAYEQYF.